This TCR beta chain is drawn from a study of T cell responses to AZD1222 COVID-19 vaccine. Study results and limitations: Spike was spanned by vaccine-associated CD4 TCRs, which were dominant at 160-218 and 743-854. Spike-specific TCR breadth and depth were elevated following two AZD1222 doses.

Second doses were pooled across both intervals (about 4 or about 12 weeks). Germline lookup yields CDR1 SGHRS and CDR2 YFSETQ. This CDR3 region has 15 residues. The junction had 11 bases not matched to a gene; V was cut back by 4 bases and J by 8 bases. Repertoires were generated with immunoSEQ multiplex PCR, while TCRdb's copy carries only in-frame clones and drops some. This table has approximately 120,000 clones, 80% to 90% appearing once. Concerning this clone: Its antigen is unknown.

The sequenced sample was peripheral blood, obtained 28 days after the second AZD1222 dose. This receptor was obtained from an adult who received the AZD1222 COVID-19 vaccine. The chain carries TRBV5-1 and TRBJ2-1, with 8 bases identical to TRBD1. The CDR3, as DNA: TGCGCCAGCAGCCGACCGGACAGGGAGGTAGATGAGCAGTTCTTC. As protein: CASSRPDREVDEQFF.